This is a list of T cell receptor beta chains from one sample in a study of blood T cell repertoires in COVID-19. Repertoires were generated with immunoSEQ multiplex PCR, while TCRdb's copy carries only in-frame clones and drops some. The data contain 150,000 to 190,000 clones, approximately 80% of them seen just once; the ten biggest clones take up nearly 10%. Sequencing was carried out using peripheral blood. Receptors were obtained from a woman in her forties or fifties with acute or convalescent COVID-19. The CDR3 runs from the conserved cysteine through the conserved F or W. The order of the fields is CDR3 DNA, CDR3 protein, D gene, J gene, clone size, V gene. D genes are given only for firm matches. Clone size appears in some rows only: once, few, many, or a class for an expanded clone.

DNA: TGCAGTGCTAGTTCCGGGACAGGGGTGGCTGGGGCCAACGTCCTGACTTTC
CDR3: CSASSGTGVAGANVLTF
D: TRBD1
J: TRBJ2-6
size: .
V: TRBV20-1

DNA: TGCAGCGTCCGACAGGGGGCCTCCTACGAGCAGTACTTC
CDR3: CSVRQGASYEQYF
D: TRBD1
J: TRBJ2-7
size: once
V: TRBV29-1

DNA: TGCAGCGTAGGAGGGAGTGGACAGGAGGATCCTTCGGCTAATGAAAAACTGTTTTTT
CDR3: CSVGGSGQEDPSANEKLFF
D: TRBD1
J: TRBJ1-4
size: .
V: TRBV29-1

DNA: TGTGCCAGCAGTTACGTTGCTAGCGGGAGTGAGGCAGATACGCAGTATTTT
CDR3: CASSYVASGSEADTQYF
D: TRBD2
J: TRBJ2-3
size: .
V: TRBV6-2/TRBV6-3

DNA: TGTGCCAGCAGCATGACCGGGACAGGGTATAATCAGCCCCAGCATTTT
CDR3: CASSMTGTGYNQPQHF
D: TRBD1
J: TRBJ1-5
size: .
V: TRBV6-2/TRBV6-3

DNA: TGTGCCAGCGCGGGGACAGCGGAAGAGACCCAGTACTTC
CDR3: CASAGTAEETQYF
D: .
J: TRBJ2-5
size: .
V: TRBV6-5

DNA: TGTGCCAGCAGCTCGGAACAGGGTATGGGTTCACCCCTCCACTTT
CDR3: CASSSEQGMGSPLHF
D: .
J: TRBJ1-6
size: .
V: TRBV7-8

DNA: TGTGCCAGCAGCGGACGAATCCGGGACAGATATCAGCCCCAGCATTTT
CDR3: CASSGRIRDRYQPQHF
D: TRBD1
J: TRBJ1-5
size: .
V: TRBV9

DNA: TGCGCCAGCAGCCAGGCAACATTAACAGATACGCAGTATTTT
CDR3: CASSQATLTDTQYF
D: .
J: TRBJ2-3
size: few
V: TRBV4-3

DNA: TGCAGCGCGACTAGCGGGAGCCGCACCGGGGAGCTGTTTTTT
CDR3: CSATSGSRTGELFF
D: TRBD2
J: TRBJ2-2
size: .
V: TRBV29-1

DNA: TGTGCCAGCACCGAGGGACAGGGGATCGCTGAAGCTTTCTTT
CDR3: CASTEGQGIAEAFF
D: TRBD1
J: TRBJ1-1
size: few
V: TRBV2

DNA: TGTGCCAGCAGCCAAGAGCTAGCGGGAGTCTGGTACGAGCAGTACTTC
CDR3: CASSQELAGVWYEQYF
D: TRBD2
J: TRBJ2-7
size: few
V: TRBV14

DNA: TGCGCCAGCAGCCAAACTAGCGGGGGGGGCACAGATACGCAGTATTTT
CDR3: CASSQTSGGGTDTQYF
D: TRBD2
J: TRBJ2-3
size: .
V: TRBV4-3

DNA: TGTGCCAGCAGCCAAGACCCGGGAGGCGCTGAAAAACTGTTTTTT
CDR3: CASSQDPGGAEKLFF
D: .
J: TRBJ1-4
size: once
V: TRBV4-2

DNA: TGTGCCAGCACGACTAGCGGGAGATCCCCATCTAGCACAGATACGCAGTATTTT
CDR3: CASTTSGRSPSSTDTQYF
D: TRBD2
J: TRBJ2-3
size: .
V: TRBV27

DNA: TGTGCCAGCAGCCCAACGCAGGCCAGGGAGGGCGATGACTATGGCTACACCTTC
CDR3: CASSPTQAREGDDYGYTF
D: .
J: TRBJ1-2
size: .
V: TRBV11-2

DNA: TGCGCCAGCAGCTTAGGAACTAGCGTTTACAATGAGCAGTTCTTC
CDR3: CASSLGTSVYNEQFF
D: TRBD2
J: TRBJ2-1
size: .
V: TRBV5-1

DNA: TGTGCCAGCAGTCCGGGACAGCAACCCTACGGGCTAATTTCACCCCTCCACTTT
CDR3: CASSPGQQPYGLISPLHF
D: TRBD1
J: TRBJ1-6
size: .
V: TRBV27

DNA: TGTGCCAGCAGTTACTTGAGACAGGGGTACGAGCAGTACTTC
CDR3: CASSYLRQGYEQYF
D: TRBD1
J: TRBJ2-7
size: few
V: TRBV6-6

DNA: TGTGCCAGCAGCCACCTCGGAGGGACTAGCGGGAGAGGAACCTCGGGTAGGCAGTATTTT
CDR3: CASSHLGGTSGRGTSGRQYF
D: TRBD2
J: TRBJ2-3
size: .
V: TRBV3-1/TRBV3-2

DNA: TGTGCCAGCTCACACTCGACAGGGGATGGCTACACCTTC
CDR3: CASSHSTGDGYTF
D: TRBD1
J: TRBJ1-2
size: .
V: TRBV18

DNA: TGTGCCAGCAGCCCCTACGGACAGGGGGCAGCCGGGGAGCTGTTTTTT
CDR3: CASSPYGQGAAGELFF
D: TRBD1
J: TRBJ2-2
size: .
V: TRBV7-2

DNA: TGTGCCAGCAGTTATGGGGAGCCGAACACTGAAGCTTTCTTT
CDR3: CASSYGEPNTEAFF
D: .
J: TRBJ1-1
size: .
V: TRBV6-6

DNA: TGCGCCAGCAGCTCTCTAGGAGGACGGGAGTATTTT
CDR3: CASSSLGGREYF
D: .
J: TRBJ2-3
size: .
V: TRBV5-1

DNA: TGTGCCAGCAGTACAGGACTACCCACAGATACGCAGTATTTT
CDR3: CASSTGLPTDTQYF
D: .
J: TRBJ2-3
size: .
V: TRBV7-8

DNA: TGCGCCAGCAGCTTGGAGACAGGGGAATACTACGAGCAGTACTTC
CDR3: CASSLETGEYYEQYF
D: TRBD1
J: TRBJ2-7
size: .
V: TRBV5-1

DNA: TGCGCCAGCAGCCCAAGGACAGGGGAGAGAACTGAAGCTTTCTTT
CDR3: CASSPRTGERTEAFF
D: TRBD1
J: TRBJ1-1
size: .
V: TRBV5-1

DNA: TGTGCCAGTACCTTCCTGAGGGGACAGGGAGGCAATCAGCCCCAGCATTTT
CDR3: CASTFLRGQGGNQPQHF
D: TRBD1
J: TRBJ1-5
size: .
V: TRBV19

DNA: TGTGCCAGCAGCAGAAGTACAGGGGGCGGAATTGGCAATCAGCCCCAGCATTTT
CDR3: CASSRSTGGGIGNQPQHF
D: TRBD1
J: TRBJ1-5
size: .
V: TRBV27

DNA: TGTGCCAGCAGTTACGTGGGGGGTGCAGATACGCAGTATTTT
CDR3: CASSYVGGADTQYF
D: .
J: TRBJ2-3
size: .
V: TRBV6-5

DNA: TGTGCCTGGGTAGGACTTAACTATGGCTACACCTTC
CDR3: CAWVGLNYGYTF
D: .
J: TRBJ1-2
size: once
V: TRBV30

DNA: TGTGCCAGCAGCCGTCCTCCCTTCTCCTACGAGCAGTACTTC
CDR3: CASSRPPFSYEQYF
D: .
J: TRBJ2-7
size: .
V: TRBV7-2

DNA: TGCGCCAGCAGCCAAGATTCAGGACAAGTCGAGCAGTACTTC
CDR3: CASSQDSGQVEQYF
D: .
J: TRBJ2-7
size: .
V: TRBV4-3

DNA: TGTGCCAGGTTGTGGGACTTGTGGATCTCCTACGAGCAGTACTTC
CDR3: CARLWDLWISYEQYF
D: .
J: TRBJ2-7
size: .
V: TRBV28

DNA: TGTGCCAGCAGCGTCCAAGAGACTAGCGCCAATGAGCAGTTCTTC
CDR3: CASSVQETSANEQFF
D: TRBD2
J: TRBJ2-1
size: .
V: TRBV28

DNA: TGTGCCAGCAGGGGGCGCGGCACAGATACGCAGTATTTT
CDR3: CASRGRGTDTQYF
D: TRBD1
J: TRBJ2-3
size: .
V: TRBV19